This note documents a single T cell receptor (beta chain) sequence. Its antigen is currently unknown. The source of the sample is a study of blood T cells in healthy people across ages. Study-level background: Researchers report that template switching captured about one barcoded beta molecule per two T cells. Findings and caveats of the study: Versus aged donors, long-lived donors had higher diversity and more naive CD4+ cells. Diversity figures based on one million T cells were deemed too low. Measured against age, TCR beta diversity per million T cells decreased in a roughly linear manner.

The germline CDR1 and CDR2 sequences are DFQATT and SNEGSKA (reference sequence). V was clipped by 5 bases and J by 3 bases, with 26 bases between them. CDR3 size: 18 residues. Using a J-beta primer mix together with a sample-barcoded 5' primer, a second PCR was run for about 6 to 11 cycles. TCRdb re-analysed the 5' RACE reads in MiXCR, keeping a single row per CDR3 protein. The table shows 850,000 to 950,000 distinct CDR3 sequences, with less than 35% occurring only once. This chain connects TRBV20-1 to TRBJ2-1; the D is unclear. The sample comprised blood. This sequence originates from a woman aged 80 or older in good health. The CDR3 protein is CSAFLHPPDPKSYNEQFF. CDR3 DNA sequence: TGCAGTGCTTTCTTGCATCCTCCGGACCCAAAGAGCTACAATGAGCAGTTCTTC.